The 17 T cell receptor beta chains listed next were all sequenced from one sample in a study of cytomegalovirus exposure and HLA in healthy donors. Vbeta (60) and Jbeta (13) primers were used in the PCR. Libraries were prepared by immunoSEQ multiplex PCR; TCRdb keeps only in-frame clonotypes and omits some of them. The data hold just over 150,000 clones, with around 88% observed a single time. The sample comprised PBMCs. These receptors came from a woman aged 18-29 years in good health and CMV-seronegative.

The chain has TRBV7-3 and TRBJ2-1, with a tentative D call TRBD1 (6 bases). Per the germline V gene, CDR1 is SGHTA and CDR2 is FQGTGA. The V gene lost 3 bases and the J gene lost 7 bases, with 13 bases spanning the gap. The CDR3 length is 14 residues. The CDR3 region has the DNA TGTGCCAGCAGCTTCACAGGGCTCGGGAATGAGCAGTTCTTC. Its protein is CASSFTGLGNEQFF.

The rearrangement uses TRBV4-1 and TRBJ1-5; no definite D call. The germline gives CDR1 MGHRA, CDR2 YSYEKL. Trimming shortened V by 4 bases and J by 2 bases, and 9 bases separated the two germline ends. The CDR3 is made up of 14 amino acids. CDR3 sequence reads: CASSRDSGNQPQHF. CDR3 nucleotide sequence: TGCGCCAGCAGCCGTGACTCAGGCAATCAGCCCCAGCATTTT.

The CDR3 DNA is TGTGCCAGCAGTTCCAGCTACGAGCAGTACTTC. Translating it yields CASSSSYEQYF. The rearrangement joins TRBV25-1 to TRBJ2-7, with no clear D. Germline V lookup: CDR1 MGHDK, CDR2 SYGVNS. The CDR3 runs to 11 residues. Deletions cut 5 bases from V and 3 bases from J, with 5 bases between.

V and J are TRBV18 and TRBJ1-2; 10 nucleotides match TRBD1. Germline V CDR1 and CDR2: KGHSH, LQKENI. Trimming took 3 bases from V and 7 from J; bases not matched to a gene: 8. The CDR3 is 15 residues long. CDR3 nucleotides: TGTGCCAGCTCACCCGCGACAGGGGGCTTGGGTGGCTACACCTTC. Translation gives CASSPATGGLGGYTF.

In nucleotides, the CDR3 is TGTGCCAGCACCCTAGGGGGAGACTCCTACGAGCAGTACTTC. Translation: CASTLGGDSYEQYF. The chain is built from TRBV6-6 and TRBJ2-7; TRBD1 might be the D (6 bases). This CDR3 is built from 14 residues. Germline V lookup: CDR1 MNHNY, CDR2 SVGAGI (reference sequence). Trimming left V 7 bases short and J 0 bases short, with 13 bases between.

The chain couples TRBV28 to TRBJ2-3; TRBD1 aligns across 9 bases. Trimming removed 5 bases from V and 1 base from J; junction bases left unmatched: 7. CDR1 and CDR2 (germline): MDHEN, SYDVKM. CDR3 length equals 16 residues. The DNA of the CDR3 is TGTGCCAGCAGTAAAAACCGGGACAGGGGCACAGATACGCAGTATTTT. It specifies CASSKNRDRGTDTQYF.

The V gene is TRBV28, the J gene TRBJ2-5, with a possible D match to TRBD2 (6 bases). V gave up 4 bases and J gave up 4 bases, with 10 bases separating them. Germline CDR1 is MDHEN and CDR2 is SYDVKM. The CDR3 runs 13 residues. CDR3 DNA sequence: TGTGCCAGCAGTTGGGGGGTGGGAGAGACCCAGTACTTC. Residues: CASSWGVGETQYF.

The count of this clone is one. CDR3 sequence: CASSSGQANWGYNEQFF. The CDR3, as DNA: TGCGCCAGCAGCTCAGGACAGGCCAATTGGGGGTACAATGAGCAGTTCTTC. The chain uses TRBV5-1 and TRBJ2-1; TRBD1 agrees at 7 bases. The V segment lost 3 bases and the J segment 4 bases; nucleotides outside the gene matches: 13. Germline-derived CDR1 and CDR2 are SGHRS and YFSETQ. CDR3 length equals 17 residues.

The V call is TRBV29-1, the J call TRBJ2-3; D not resolved. Germline CDR1 and CDR2: SQVTM and ANQGSEA. The CDR3 spans 12 residues. V lost 5 bases, J lost 1 base, and 7 bases lay in between. The CDR3 region is CSVTPGTDTQYF. CDR3 DNA sequence: TGCAGCGTTACACCCGGCACAGATACGCAGTATTTT.

The chain combines TRBV7-2 with TRBJ2-6; 10 bases line up with TRBD1. The J segment lost 2 bases and the V segment lost 5 bases, leaving 6 bases of the junction unmatched. Germline CDR1 is SGHTA and CDR2 is FQGNSA. The CDR3 has 17 amino acids. In DNA form, the CDR3 reads TGTGCCAGCAGCCCGGGACAGGGGAGGGCTGGGGCCAACGTCCTGACTTTC. Translation: CASSPGQGRAGANVLTF.

The rearrangement uses TRBV13 and TRBJ2-1; 7 positions match TRBD2. Trimming removed 5 bases from V and 0 bases from J; junction bases left unmatched: 10. The CDR3 totals 17 residues. Per the germline V gene, CDR1 is PRHDT and CDR2 is FYEKMQ (reference sequence). CDR3 sequence: CASSPPSGELSYNEQFF. The CDR3 DNA reads as TGTGCCAGCAGCCCTCCTAGCGGTGAACTCTCCTACAATGAGCAGTTCTTC.

The genes are TRBV30 and TRBJ2-5, with a tentative D call TRBD1 (5 bases). The germline V gene has CDR1 GTSNPN and CDR2 SVGIG (reference sequence). The CDR3 spans 14 residues. V was clipped by 1 base and J by 5 bases, with 14 bases between them. As DNA, the CDR3 is TGTGCCTGGAGTGGAGCAGGGATGTATGAGACCCAGTACTTC. Protein product: CAWSGAGMYETQYF.

This clone was recorded a few times. The V call is TRBV5-1, the J call TRBJ2-6; possible D gene TRBD1, 6 bases. Germline V CDR1 and CDR2: SGHRS, YFSETQ. Trimming left V 3 bases short and J 0 bases short, with 13 bases between. The CDR3 covers 17 residues. CDR3 sequence (DNA): TGCGCCAGCAGCTCTTCACTGACAGGCTCTGGGGCCAACGTCCTGACTTTC. Translated, it gives CASSSSLTGSGANVLTF.

V usage is TRBV6-4 and J usage is TRBJ2-1, with 9 bases that match TRBD2. The V segment lost 5 bases and the J segment 7 bases; nucleotides outside the gene matches: 12. Looked up from germline, CDR1 is MRHNA and CDR2 is SNTAGT. CDR3 length: 16 residues. CDR3 bases: TGTGCCAGCAGTCACGGGGCGGGAGGGCCGAGGAATGAGCAGTTCTTC. Translating gives CASSHGAGGPRNEQFF.

The table lists this clone with a count of one. The V and J genes are TRBV7-2 and TRBJ2-7, with D perhaps matching TRBD1 (6 bases). Deletions cut 5 bases from V and 2 bases from J, with 16 bases between. The germline CDR1 and CDR2 sequences are SGHTA and FQGNSA. The CDR3 is 15 amino acids. CDR3 region: CASSTGTRIPYEQYF. CDR3 DNA: TGTGCCAGCAGCACTGGGACACGGATTCCCTACGAGCAGTACTTC.

The V and J genes are TRBV19 and TRBJ2-1; D gene ambiguous. The CDR3 is 11 amino acids. Germline V lookup: CDR1 LNHDA, CDR2 SQIVND (reference sequence). The V end lost 4 bases, the J end lost 7 bases, and 5 bases lay between the germline ends. CDR3 bases: TGTGCCAGTAGTAACAGAAATGAGCAGTTCTTC. It is translated as CASSNRNEQFF.

The chain combines TRBV27 with TRBJ1-5, with 7 bases identical to TRBD1. Per the germline V gene, CDR1 is MNHEY and CDR2 is SMNVEV (reference sequence). J lost 0 bases, V lost 5 bases, and 10 bases had no gene match. This CDR3 is built from 17 residues. CDR3 bases: TGTGCCAGCAGTCCCGGACAGGCCTTCTATAGCAATCAGCCCCAGCATTTT. This gives the protein CASSPGQAFYSNQPQHF.